These T cell receptor beta chains were read from a single sample in a study of blood T cells in healthy people across ages. TCRdb recomputed calls from the 5' RACE reads with MiXCR, one row per CDR3 protein. The sample gives 650,000 to 700,000 distinct CDR3 sequences, over 40% of which show up once; roughly 14% is in the top ten. The sequencing input was blood. These TCRs come from a woman aged 80 or over in good health. Both conserved end residues are part of each CDR3. A D gene is named only where the DNA matches it firmly. Clone size, where shown, is once, few, many, or a class for clones that have expanded.

>.|TRBJ2-1|TRBV5-1|.
CANSPGGAQFF
TGCGCCAACAGCCCCGGGGGTGCGCAGTTCTTC
>.|TRBJ1-1|TRBV28|many
CASRLQGDTEAFF
TGTGCCAGCAGACTACAGGGCGACACTGAAGCTTTCTTT
>.|TRBJ2-7|TRBV4-2|few
CASSRDESYEQYF
TGTGCCAGCAGCCGGGACGAGTCCTACGAGCAGTACTTC
>.|TRBJ2-7|TRBV12-3/TRBV12-4|.
CASSWVGAAEYF
TGTGCCAGCAGTTGGGTCGGGGCGGCAGAGTACTTC
>TRBD2|TRBJ2-3|TRBV2|many
CASSDLGGTTDTQYF
TGTGCCAGCAGTGATTTGGGAGGGACTACAGATACGCAGTATTTT
>.|TRBJ2-3|TRBV20-1|many
CSARDERTDTQYF
TGCAGTGCTAGAGATGAGAGAACAGATACGCAGTATTTT
>.|TRBJ2-5|TRBV9|.
CASSAGLIQETQYF
TGTGCCAGCAGCGCCGGACTGATCCAAGAGACCCAGTACTTC
>.|TRBJ2-5|TRBV10-3|.
CAIRDGETQYF
TGTGCCATCCGGGACGGGGAGACCCAGTACTTC
>.|TRBJ2-1|TRBV6-5|many
CASSYGSGGGGQFF
TGTGCCAGCAGTTACGGGAGCGGAGGGGGGGGGCAGTTCTTC
>.|TRBJ2-7|TRBV12-3/TRBV12-4|.
CASRTTGNSYEQYF
TGTGCCAGCAGGACGACCGGGAACTCCTACGAGCAGTACTTC
>.|TRBJ2-7|TRBV20-1|.
CSARDSDKLGNEQYF
TGCAGTGCTAGAGATTCGGACAAGCTTGGAAATGAGCAGTACTTC
>.|TRBJ1-1|TRBV9|few
CASSPGPNTEAFF
TGTGCCAGCAGCCCGGGACCCAACACTGAAGCTTTCTTT
>.|TRBJ2-4|TRBV29-1|many
CSAKRPGENIQYF
TGCAGCGCGAAAAGACCAGGAGAAAACATTCAGTACTTC
>.|TRBJ1-5|TRBV6-2/TRBV6-3|few
CASSKMNPQPQHF
TGTGCCAGCAGCAAAATGAATCCGCAGCCCCAGCATTTT
>.|TRBJ2-1|TRBV7-9|.
CASSLETTEAADEQFF
TGTGCCAGCAGCTTAGAGACTACCGAGGCCGCGGATGAGCAGTTCTTC
>.|TRBJ1-2|TRBV12-3/TRBV12-4|.
CASSPPARNYGYTF
TGTGCCAGCAGTCCCCCGGCCCGCAACTATGGCTACACCTTC